This T cell receptor (beta chain) appears in the sequencing data of a study of CD8 T cells in ankylosing spondylitis. General study points: Seemingly distinctive of ankylosing spondylitis blood was a TCR beta motif formed by eight highly homologous variants.

TCRdb re-analysed the 5' RACE reads in MiXCR, keeping a single row per CDR3 protein. The sample lists about 480,000 distinct CDR3 sequences; approximately 17% were seen once. On this clonotype: Its antigen is unknown.

The receptor comes from a male donor with ankylosing spondylitis. Material for sequencing was blood, either unsorted or a sorted T cell fraction (not recorded which).

The CDR3, as DNA: TGTGCCAGCAGCCCAAGGGGGTGGGAGACCCAGTACTTC. Its protein product is CASSPRGWETQYF. The chain carries TRBV7-2 and TRBJ2-5; D possibly corresponds to TRBD1 (6 bases). The V gene lost 5 bases and the J gene lost 5 bases, with 12 bases spanning the gap. CDR1 and CDR2 from the germline V gene are SGHTA and FQGNSA. The CDR3 loop spans 13 amino acids.